The T cell receptor beta chain under discussion was sequenced for a study of blood T cell repertoires in COVID-19. On the study more broadly: Donors in the United States, Italy and Spain gave samples during acute or convalescent COVID-19. PBMCs, B-cell-depleted T cells, or T cells provided the cDNA or gDNA that made up the material.

In the study's own analysis: Estimated nucleated cell counts came from reference gene primer amplification. Sequencing used immunoSEQ multiplex PCR; TCRdb keeps in-frame clones, though not all of them. D and trimming come from the DNA, and the V and J calls and clone size come from that table. The sample has fewer than 70,000 clones; around three quarters are singletons. This clone came up a few times. The V end lost 3 bases, the J end lost 8 bases, and 14 bases lay between the germline ends. In germline, CDR1 is GTSNPN, CDR2 SVGIG (reference sequence). The CDR3 totals 14 residues. The chain has TRBV30 and TRBJ1-6; D not certain. The receptor was derived from a man aged 60-69 years with acute or convalescent COVID-19. Sequences were obtained from peripheral blood. CDR3: CAWSRQTGDSPLHF. The DNA of the CDR3 is TGTGCCTGGAGCCGCCAAACTGGTGATTCACCCCTCCACTTT.